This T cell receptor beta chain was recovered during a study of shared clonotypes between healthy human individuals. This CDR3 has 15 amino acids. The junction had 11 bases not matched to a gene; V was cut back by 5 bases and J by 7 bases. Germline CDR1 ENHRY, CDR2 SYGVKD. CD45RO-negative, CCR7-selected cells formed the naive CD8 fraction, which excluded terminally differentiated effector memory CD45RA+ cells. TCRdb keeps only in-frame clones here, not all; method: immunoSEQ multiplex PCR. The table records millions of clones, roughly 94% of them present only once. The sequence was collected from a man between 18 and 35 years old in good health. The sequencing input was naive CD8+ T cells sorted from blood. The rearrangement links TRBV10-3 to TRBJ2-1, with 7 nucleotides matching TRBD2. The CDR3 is CAISRGEGGINEQFF. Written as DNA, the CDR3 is TGTGCCATCAGTCGCGGTGAGGGAGGGATTAATGAGCAGTTCTTC.